This T cell receptor (beta chain) came from a study of radiotherapy plus CTLA-4 blockade in lung cancer. About the study: Objective responses were observed in more than 15% of patients, and disease control was achieved by over 30%. General study findings and limits: In blood, TCR clones derived from the tumor expanded after radiotherapy plus ipilimumab. According to reports, early shifts in blood T cell clones, alongside interferon-beta, forecast response most accurately.

This CDR3 spans 14 amino acids. Per the germline V gene, CDR1 is SGHTA and CDR2 is FQGNSA. Trimming pared 1 base from V and 0 bases from J, leaving 7 bases between. Method: immunoSEQ multiplex PCR; TCRdb's copy keeps in-frame clones and lacks some. The sample lists 65,000 to 100,000 clones, roughly four fifths seen once, with roughly 0.8% in the top ten. On this clone itself: Antigen unknown.

The material sequenced was peripheral blood, taken from a patient treated with radiotherapy plus ipilimumab. This clonotype was obtained from a human donor with non-small cell lung cancer who had stable disease on radiotherapy plus ipilimumab. J is TRBJ2-7 and V is TRBV7-2; TRBD1 is a possible D gene (5 bases). CDR3 region: CASSLGGPSYEQYF. In DNA, the CDR3 is TGTGCCAGCAGCTTAGGGGGCCCCTCCTACGAGCAGTACTTC.